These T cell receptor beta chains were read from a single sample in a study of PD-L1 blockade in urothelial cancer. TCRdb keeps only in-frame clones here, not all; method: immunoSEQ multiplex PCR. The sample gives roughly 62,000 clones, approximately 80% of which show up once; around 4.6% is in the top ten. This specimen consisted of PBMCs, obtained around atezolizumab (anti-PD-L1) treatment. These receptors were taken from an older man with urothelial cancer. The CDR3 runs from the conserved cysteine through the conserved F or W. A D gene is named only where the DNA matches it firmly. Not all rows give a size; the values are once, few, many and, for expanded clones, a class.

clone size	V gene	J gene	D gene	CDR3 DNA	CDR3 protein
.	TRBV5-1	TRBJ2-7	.	TGCGCCAGCAGCTTGGGGATTAGGGGCGAGCAGTACTTC	CASSLGIRGEQYF
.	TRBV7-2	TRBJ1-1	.	TGTGCCAGCAGCTTGACAGAGAACACTGAAGCTTTCTTT	CASSLTENTEAFF
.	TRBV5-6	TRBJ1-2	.	TGTGCCAGCAGCCATAGGAGGGTCCGCGGCTACACCTTC	CASSHRRVRGYTF
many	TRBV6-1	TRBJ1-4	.	TGTGCCAGCAGCAGGACACCAACTAATGAAAAACTGTTTTTT	CASSRTPTNEKLFF
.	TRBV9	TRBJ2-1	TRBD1	TGTGCCAGCAGCGTAGGACAGGGGTTTAATGAGCAGTTCTTC	CASSVGQGFNEQFF
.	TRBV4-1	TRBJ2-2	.	TGCGCCAGCAGCCAAGAAGGTAGCGGGAACACCGGGGAGCTGTTTTTT	CASSQEGSGNTGELFF
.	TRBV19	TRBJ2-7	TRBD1	TGTGCCAGTAGGCTCTCGGACAGGGGTAGGGAGCAGTACTTC	CASRLSDRGREQYF
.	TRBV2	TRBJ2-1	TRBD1	TGTGCCAGCGGACAGGGAATCTACAATGAGCAGTTCTTC	CASGQGIYNEQFF
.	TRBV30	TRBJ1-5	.	TGTGCCTGGAGTGTTCGGAGCAATCAGCCCCAGCATTTT	CAWSVRSNQPQHF
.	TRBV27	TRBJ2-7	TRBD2	TGTGCCAGCGGCCCCCGACTAGCGGGAGGAGAGTCACCGTACGAGCAGTACTTC	CASGPRLAGGESPYEQYF
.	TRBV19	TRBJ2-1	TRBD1	TGTGCCAGTAGTCCGGGACAGATAGACAATGAGCAGTTCTTC	CASSPGQIDNEQFF
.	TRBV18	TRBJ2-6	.	TGTGCCAGCTCACCGGTTCTCCGCAGGGGCAGCCCCACTGGGGCCAACGTCCTGACTTTC	CASSPVLRRGSPTGANVLTF
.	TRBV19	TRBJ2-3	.	TGTGCCAGTAGTCCCCTGATGACGGGAGATACGCAGTATTTT	CASSPLMTGDTQYF